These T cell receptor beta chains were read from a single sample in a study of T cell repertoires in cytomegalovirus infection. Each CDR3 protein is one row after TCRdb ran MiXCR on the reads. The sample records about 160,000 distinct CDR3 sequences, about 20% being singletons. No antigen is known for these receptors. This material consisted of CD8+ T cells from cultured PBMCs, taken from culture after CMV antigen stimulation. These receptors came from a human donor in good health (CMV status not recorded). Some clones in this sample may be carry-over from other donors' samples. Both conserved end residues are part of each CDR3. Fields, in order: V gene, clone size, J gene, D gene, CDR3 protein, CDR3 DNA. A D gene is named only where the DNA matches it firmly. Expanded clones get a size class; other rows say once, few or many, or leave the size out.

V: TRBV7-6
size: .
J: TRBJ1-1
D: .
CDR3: CASSRRGKNTEAFF
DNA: TGTGCCAGCAGCCGGAGGGGTAAGAACACTGAAGCTTTCTTT

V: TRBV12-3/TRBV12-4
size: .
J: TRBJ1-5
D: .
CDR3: CASSFRGASNQPQHF
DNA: TGTGCCAGCAGTTTTCGGGGGGCTAGCAATCAGCCCCAGCATTTT

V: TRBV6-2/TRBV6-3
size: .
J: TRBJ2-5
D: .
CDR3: CASSSLGRNQETQYF
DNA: TGTGCCAGCAGTTCCCTGGGACGGAACCAAGAGACCCAGTACTTC

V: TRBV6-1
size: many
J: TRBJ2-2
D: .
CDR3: CASSPSTVATGELFF
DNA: TGTGCCAGCAGCCCTTCGACGGTGGCTACCGGGGAGCTGTTTTTT

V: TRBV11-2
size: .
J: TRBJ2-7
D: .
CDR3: CASSFGPESYEQYF
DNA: TGTGCCAGCAGCTTTGGACCTGAGTCCTACGAGCAGTACTTC

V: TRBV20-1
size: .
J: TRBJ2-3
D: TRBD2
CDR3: CSAGVAGEPSTDTQYF
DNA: TGCAGTGCCGGCGTAGCGGGGGAACCTAGCACAGATACGCAGTATTTT

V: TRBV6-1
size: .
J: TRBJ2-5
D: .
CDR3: CASSEVEPETQYF
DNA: TGTGCCAGCAGTGAAGTGGAGCCCGAGACCCAGTACTTC

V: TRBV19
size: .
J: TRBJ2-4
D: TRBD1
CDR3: CASSTGQGRWFIQYF
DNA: TGTGCCAGTAGTACGGGACAGGGACGGTGGTTCATTCAGTACTTC

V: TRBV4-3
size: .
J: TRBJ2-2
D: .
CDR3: CASRSSGTVGELFF
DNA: TGCGCCAGCAGAAGTAGCGGAACAGTCGGGGAGCTGTTTTTT

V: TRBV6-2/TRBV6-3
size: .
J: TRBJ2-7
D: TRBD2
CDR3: CASSYRDYSYEQYF
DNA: TGTGCCAGCAGTTACCGGGACTACTCCTACGAGCAGTACTTC

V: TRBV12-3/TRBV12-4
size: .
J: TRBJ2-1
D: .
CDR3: CASSPTLERNEQFF
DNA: TGTGCCAGCAGTCCCACCTTGGAGCGCAATGAGCAGTTCTTC

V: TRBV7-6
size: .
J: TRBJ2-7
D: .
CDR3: CASSLDLGGAYEQYF
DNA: TGTGCCAGCAGCTTAGACCTCGGCGGAGCCTACGAGCAGTACTTC

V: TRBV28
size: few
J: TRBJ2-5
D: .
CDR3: CASSPRQYQETQYF
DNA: TGTGCCAGCAGTCCCAGACAGTACCAAGAGACCCAGTACTTC

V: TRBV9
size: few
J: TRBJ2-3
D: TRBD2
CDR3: CASSGDLGLAGGDRTDTQYF
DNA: TGTGCCAGCAGCGGTGACTTAGGACTAGCGGGGGGAGACCGCACAGATACGCAGTATTTT